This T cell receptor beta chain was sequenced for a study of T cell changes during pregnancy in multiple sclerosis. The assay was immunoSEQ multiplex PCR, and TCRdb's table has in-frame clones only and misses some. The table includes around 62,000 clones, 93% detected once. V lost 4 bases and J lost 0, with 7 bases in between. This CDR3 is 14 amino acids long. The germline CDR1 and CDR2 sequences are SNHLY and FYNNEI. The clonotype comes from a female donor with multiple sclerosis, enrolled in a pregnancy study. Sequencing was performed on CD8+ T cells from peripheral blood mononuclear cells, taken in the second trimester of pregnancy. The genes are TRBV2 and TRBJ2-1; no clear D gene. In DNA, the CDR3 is TGTGCCAGCAGTGTAGCCTACTCCTACAATGAGCAGTTCTTC. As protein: CASSVAYSYNEQFF.